The T cell receptor (beta chain) under discussion was sequenced for a study of regulatory T cells in long-lasting Graves disease (dated by TCRdb to the early 2020s). For the study in its entirety: Persistent Graves' disease was defined as persistently positive TSH receptor autoantibodies together with antithyroid drug treatment for over 5 years. On average, persistent Graves' disease patients in the clinical cohort had been on antithyroid drugs for about 9.3 years. A total of roughly 35 samples underwent TCR sequencing, from roughly 13 patients with persistent Graves' disease and approximately 20 patients with newly diagnosed Graves' disease. The study took place in China and was registered as a clinical trial. Patients with persistent Graves' disease were compared with patients with newly diagnosed Graves' disease using TCR sequencing and RNA sequencing of peripheral blood. The full study reports these points: Persistent disease showed preferential use of TRBV28, TRBJ1-2 and TRBJ2-5, whereas newly diagnosed disease favored TRBV20-1 and TRBJ2-1. Compared with newly diagnosed patients, persistent Graves' disease patients had lower TCR Shannon entropy and fewer highly expanded clones, which suggests clonal expansion. More public clonotypes were shared among persistent patients (under 3,000) than among newly diagnosed patients (more than 900). The small sample size was acknowledged by the authors as a limitation that may reduce accuracy. Peripheral blood alone was examined, since thyroid tissue, which constituted the primary lesion, could not be accessed. Sequencing and analysis were restricted to the TCR beta chain.

This clonotype was recorded many times. Its antigen is currently not known. One base away there is no much larger clone; base qualities are not given. The CDR3 goes from the cysteine to the phenylalanine over 15 residues. CDR3 DNA is the only sequence kept; it has 45 bases, read in frame from the first base. CDR1 MDHEN and CDR2 SYDVKM were looked up in the germline V gene. Germline trimming: 6 bases from V, 3 bases from J; junction bases outside gene matches: 7. Library prep was done by multiplex PCR. Sequencing was performed on an Illumina HiSeq 4000. TCR beta libraries were built with iRepertoire HTBI primers and Arm-PCR amplification of CDR3 regions. PCR products were gel purified before sequencing. Per the original workflow: A total of around 66 TRBV and about 13 TRBJ segments were identified across samples and were used for gene usage analysis of CDR3 amino acid clonotypes. Filtered high-quality paired reads were merged into contigs using COPE and FqMerger. BLAST was used to align contigs to IMGT TRBV, TRBD and TRBJ reference genes, and CDR3 was defined according to IMGT. Clonotypes above 0.1% frequency were classified as highly expanded clones. Shannon entropy was used to measure repertoire diversity, and the Gini coefficient was used to measure V-J evenness. A clonotype was considered public if more than one individual shared it. TCRdb ran its own pipeline on the public reads, namely fastp trimming at Q25 and MiXCR clone calling, and kept in-frame beta chains. Each CDR3 protein gets just one entry, which takes the most common genes and DNA from the rows behind it. In this record, the V and J calls reflect TCRdb's handling and not the investigators' own analysis. The sample data list over 250,000 distinct CDR3 sequences, and 20% to 25% of these were observed just once. Together, the top ten hold about 61% of the sample.

In light of the paper, this sample's time point label describes: persistent/refractory GD, antithyroid drugs over 5 years with positive TRAb. For both TCR sequencing and RNA sequencing, RNA was extracted from PBMCs in TRIzol. The diagnosis of Graves' disease was made according to American Thyroid Association guidelines. Recruitment of patients was carried out at an endocrinology department in Xi'an, China. Each patient gave 9 to 10 milliliters of peripheral blood, collected in an EDTA anticoagulant tube. Ficoll Paque Plus density gradient separation was used to isolate PBMCs, and no further T cell sorting was performed. An Agilent 2100 Bioanalyzer and agarose gel were used to check RNA quality, and a NanoDrop 2000 was used to measure RNA concentration.

Recombination joined TRBV28 with TRBJ2-7, and 11 junctional nucleotides match TRBD1. Here the sequenced sample was peripheral blood mononuclear cells (PBMCs), taken when the disease was refractory, from a patient treated with antithyroid drugs. This clonotype originated in a female donor with Graves disease. The DNA sequence is TGTGCCAGCAGACCTCCGGGACAGGGGGTCTACGAGCAGTACTTC. Its translation is CASRPPGQGVYEQYF.